A selection of T cell receptor beta chains follows, all from one sample in a study of T cell therapy after organ transplantation. No antigen is known for these receptors. Measured with immunoSEQ multiplex PCR; TCRdb has only the in-frame clones, and not every one. The table has some 47,000 clones, roughly 93% seen once. The input for sequencing was CD8+ T cells from blood, taken before autologous CMV-specific T cell therapy. The receptors stem from a human patient who had received a solid organ transplant and had CMV disease. The CDR3 runs from the conserved cysteine through the conserved F or W. The D gene is left open where the match is weak. Expanded clones are given a class, and other clones once, few, many or no size at all.

CDR3 protein	CDR3 DNA	clone size	J gene	V gene	D gene
CASSIGQGKGYTF	TGTGCCAGCAGCATCGGACAGGGGAAGGGCTACACCTTC	once	TRBJ1-2	TRBV7-8	TRBD1
CASSLGGRRAQYF	TGTGCCAGCAGTTTAGGGGGGCGTAGGGCCCAGTACTTC	.	TRBJ2-5	TRBV27	.
CASSPQGVTEAFF	TGTGCCAGCTCACCACAAGGGGTCACTGAAGCTTTCTTT	once	TRBJ1-1	TRBV18	.
CASSLTKGKPYEQYF	TGCGCCAGCAGCTTAACTAAGGGGAAGCCTTACGAGCAGTACTTC	.	TRBJ2-7	TRBV5-1	.
CASSEGETGGGVGYTF	TGTGCCAGCAGTGAAGGAGAGACAGGTGGAGGAGTAGGCTACACCTTC	.	TRBJ1-2	TRBV6-1	.
CASSEWTGAGNTIYF	TGTGCCAGCAGTGAGTGGACAGGGGCTGGAAACACCATATATTTT	.	TRBJ1-3	TRBV2	TRBD1
CASTPSGHVGPPQHF	TGTGCCAGCACCCCAAGTGGACACGTGGGACCGCCCCAGCATTTT	.	TRBJ1-5	TRBV27	.
CASWNRAANYGYTF	TGTGCCAGCTGGAATCGTGCAGCGAACTATGGCTACACCTTC	.	TRBJ1-2	TRBV6-5	.
CASSVTRLDGSYEQYF	TGTGCCAGCAGCGTAACTAGACTAGACGGGTCTTACGAGCAGTACTTC	once	TRBJ2-7	TRBV6-4	.
CAWTPGTGAEAFF	TGTGCCTGGACCCCCGGTACGGGCGCTGAAGCTTTCTTT	once	TRBJ1-1	TRBV30	.
CASSHGQFSTDTQYF	TGTGCCAGCAGCCACGGTCAGTTTAGCACAGATACGCAGTATTTT	.	TRBJ2-3	TRBV7-2	.
CASSLVPLGRAGNEQFF	TGTGCCAGCAGCTTAGTTCCCCTCGGGAGGGCCGGAAATGAGCAGTTCTTC	.	TRBJ2-1	TRBV7-7	TRBD2
CASRETGGDGEKLFF	TGTGCCAGCAGAGAAACAGGGGGCGACGGTGAAAAACTGTTTTTT	.	TRBJ1-4	TRBV6-6	TRBD1
CASSEREPPDTQYF	TGTGCCAGCAGTGAACGGGAGCCGCCAGATACGCAGTATTTT	.	TRBJ2-3	TRBV6-4	.
CASRLTRGPNTGELFF	TGTGCCAGCAGGCTTACCAGGGGCCCGAACACCGGGGAGCTGTTTTTT	.	TRBJ2-2	TRBV5-5	.
CASSDGRARLNEQYF	TGTGCCAGCAGCGACGGCAGGGCTCGGTTAAACGAGCAGTACTTC	once	TRBJ2-7	TRBV11-2	.
CASSELFLFGSVAKNIQYF	TGTGCCAGCAGTGAACTGTTCCTTTTTGGCTCCGTTGCCAAAAACATTCAGTACTTC	once	TRBJ2-4	TRBV2	.
CASSVDYGYTF	TGTGCCAGCAGTGTAGACTATGGCTACACCTTC	once	TRBJ1-2	TRBV25-1	.
CASSAGAGGSYEQYF	TGTGCCAGCAGCGCAGGGGCAGGGGGGTCCTACGAGCAGTACTTC	.	TRBJ2-7	TRBV9	.
CAISESSNRGTYGYTF	TGTGCCATCAGTGAGTCTTCTAACAGGGGAACCTATGGCTACACCTTC	once	TRBJ1-2	TRBV10-3	TRBD1
CASSAGGDYGYTF	TGTGCCAGCAGCGCAGGCGGGGACTATGGCTACACCTTC	.	TRBJ1-2	TRBV7-3	.
CASSWTGDYEQFF	TGTGCCAGCAGCTGGACAGGGGACTATGAGCAGTTCTTC	.	TRBJ2-1	TRBV7-8	TRBD1
CASSLRGALDSPLHF	TGTGCCAGCAGCTTACGGGGGGCTCTGGATTCACCCCTCCACTTT	.	TRBJ1-6	TRBV7-9	.
CASSLKRTGEQPQHF	TGCGCCAGCAGCCTCAAAAGGACAGGGGAACAGCCCCAGCATTTT	.	TRBJ1-5	TRBV4-1	TRBD1
CASITQGDYGYTF	TGTGCCAGCATCACACAGGGGGACTATGGCTACACCTTC	.	TRBJ1-2	TRBV6-5	TRBD1
CASSRRLAGVDGETQYF	TGTGCCAGCAGCCGTAGACTAGCGGGAGTCGACGGAGAGACCCAGTACTTC	.	TRBJ2-5	TRBV14	TRBD2
CASSFGDAYGYTF	TGTGCCAGCAGTTTCGGGGACGCCTATGGCTACACCTTC	.	TRBJ1-2	TRBV27	.
CASSPGTETYEQYF	TGTGCCAGCAGCCCCGGGACAGAGACCTACGAGCAGTACTTC	.	TRBJ2-7	TRBV7-7	TRBD1
CASSIGTEWNTEAFF	TGTGCCAGTAGTATAGGGACAGAATGGAACACTGAAGCTTTCTTT	.	TRBJ1-1	TRBV19	.
CASSGAGLNTEAFF	TGTGCCAGCAGTGGAGCGGGTTTGAACACTGAAGCTTTCTTT	.	TRBJ1-1	TRBV25-1	.
CASSLGTEAFF	TGTGCCAGCAGCTTGGGGACTGAAGCTTTCTTT	.	TRBJ1-1	TRBV5-4	.
CASSLGTVVTDTQYF	TGCGCCAGCAGCTTGGGGACAGTGGTGACAGATACGCAGTATTTT	.	TRBJ2-3	TRBV5-1	.
CASSLNSGEISYEQYF	TGCGCCAGCAGCTTGAATTCCGGGGAAATCTCCTACGAGCAGTACTTC	.	TRBJ2-7	TRBV5-1	.
CASSESTISEQFF	TGCGCCAGCAGTGAGTCTACGATAAGTGAGCAGTTCTTC	.	TRBJ2-1	TRBV10-1	.
CASSEAGGFDGYTF	TGTGCCAGCAGTGAAGCAGGGGGTTTCGATGGCTACACCTTC	.	TRBJ1-2	TRBV6-1	.
CATSREPEQETQYF	TGTGCCACCAGCAGAGAACCAGAGCAAGAGACCCAGTACTTC	.	TRBJ2-5	TRBV15	.
CASVPGSSYNSPLHF	TGTGCCAGCGTGCCAGGGAGCTCCTATAATTCACCCCTCCACTTT	.	TRBJ1-6	TRBV2	.
CASSFMRDTEAFF	TGTGCCAGCAGCTTTATGAGGGACACTGAAGCTTTCTTT	.	TRBJ1-1	TRBV11-2	.
CASSVLPGQETQYF	TGTGCCAGCAGCGTACTCCCGGGACAAGAGACCCAGTACTTC	.	TRBJ2-5	TRBV9	.
CASSLGSGGAYTEAFF	TGCGCCAGCAGCTTAGGCTCTGGGGGGGCCTACACTGAAGCTTTCTTT	few	TRBJ1-1	TRBV5-1	.
CASSPNGAEAFF	TGTGCCAGCAGCCCCAATGGGGCTGAAGCTTTCTTT	few	TRBJ1-1	TRBV6-5	.
CASSERAGQKTSTDTQYF	TGTGCCAGCAGCGAACGGGCGGGACAAAAAACTAGCACAGATACGCAGTATTTT	.	TRBJ2-3	TRBV7-6	.
CASSQDLFRAGDIQYF	TGCGCCAGCAGCCAAGATCTTTTCCGGGCGGGGGACATTCAGTACTTC	.	TRBJ2-4	TRBV4-1	TRBD2
CASSSTRDRKGYTF	TGTGCCAGCAGTTCCACCCGGGACAGGAAAGGCTACACCTTC	.	TRBJ1-2	TRBV6-6	TRBD1
CASSNRGTGIEKLFF	TGTGCCAGCAGCAATAGAGGGACAGGCATTGAAAAACTGTTTTTT	.	TRBJ1-4	TRBV5-5	TRBD1
CAWSVFGQGNQPQHF	TGTGCCTGGAGTGTATTTGGGCAGGGCAATCAGCCCCAGCATTTT	.	TRBJ1-5	TRBV30	.
CASSQGANVPYEQYF	TGCGCCAGCAGCCAAGGTGCGAACGTACCCTACGAGCAGTACTTC	.	TRBJ2-7	TRBV4-3	.
CASRSDTGELFF	TGTGCCAGCAGATCGGACACCGGGGAGCTGTTTTTT	.	TRBJ2-2	TRBV5-4	.
CASSLAGQGSNQPQHF	TGTGCCAGCAGCTTAGCGGGACAGGGGAGCAATCAGCCCCAGCATTTT	.	TRBJ1-5	TRBV7-9	TRBD1
CASSPGTLEQYF	TGTGCCAGCAGCCCCGGGACCCTCGAGCAGTACTTC	.	TRBJ2-7	TRBV6-1	.
CASSSGDKALLEGYEQYF	TGCGCCAGCAGCTCGGGTGACAAGGCGCTCCTAGAGGGCTACGAGCAGTACTTC	.	TRBJ2-7	TRBV5-1	.
CASSQDRAREAFF	TGCGCCAGCAGCCAAGACAGGGCTCGGGAAGCTTTCTTT	.	TRBJ1-1	TRBV4-3	.
CASIASEGYEQYF	TGTGCCAGCATTGCCTCGGAAGGCTACGAGCAGTACTTC	.	TRBJ2-7	TRBV6-6	.
CASSNSFLGGFYEQYF	TGTGCCAGCAGCAATTCGTTTCTTGGGGGATTCTACGAGCAGTACTTC	.	TRBJ2-7	TRBV11-2	.
CASAENRGGELFF	TGCGCCAGCGCAGAGAACAGGGGCGGGGAGCTGTTTTTT	.	TRBJ2-2	TRBV10-1	TRBD1
CASSYPRQDYGYTF	TGTGCCAGCAGTTACCCAAGACAGGACTATGGCTACACCTTC	.	TRBJ1-2	TRBV6-6	.
CASSEANRVSGNTIYF	TGTGCCAGCAGTGAAGCCAACCGTGTCTCTGGAAACACCATATATTTT	once	TRBJ1-3	TRBV2	.
CASSALAGAFTDTQYF	TGTGCCAGCAGCGCCCTAGCGGGGGCGTTCACAGATACGCAGTATTTT	.	TRBJ2-3	TRBV9	TRBD2
CASSTAGTGGTEAFF	TGTGCCAGCAGTACCGCCGGGACAGGGGGTACTGAAGCTTTCTTT	few	TRBJ1-1	TRBV7-2	TRBD1
CASSLSLLAGAYEQYF	TGTGCCAGCAGTTTATCATTACTAGCGGGAGCCTACGAGCAGTACTTC	.	TRBJ2-7	TRBV27	TRBD2